The 23 T cell receptor beta chains below all came from one sample that was sequenced in a study of blood T cell repertoires in COVID-19. Profiled with immunoSEQ multiplex PCR; TCRdb holds only in-frame clones, not every one. The sample records about half a million clones, 75% to 90% being singletons. The sample was peripheral blood. These receptors were collected from a human donor in a cohort sampled during active COVID-19.

V usage is TRBV28 and J usage is TRBJ1-2, with D possibly matching TRBD1 (5 bases). V lost 1 base to trimming and J lost 1 base, with 13 bases between them. Germline V gene data show CDR1 as MDHEN and CDR2 as SYDVKM. This CDR3 region has 16 residues. CDR3 in amino acids: CASSLFDSVLNYGYTF. In DNA, the CDR3 is TGTGCCAGCAGTTTATTTGACAGCGTACTTAACTATGGCTACACCTTC.

The V gene is TRBV18, the J gene TRBJ2-5; 10 bases align to TRBD2. The CDR3 covers 14 residues. Per the germline V gene, CDR1 is KGHSH and CDR2 is LQKENI. V was clipped by 5 bases and J by 3 bases; unmatched bases: 3. The CDR3 DNA reads as TGTGCCAGCTCAGGGACTAGCGCCAAAGAGACCCAGTACTTC. It codes for CASSGTSAKETQYF. Full variable domain (rest looked up from reference TRBV18 and TRBJ2-5): NAGVMQNPRHLVRRRGQEARLRCSPMKGHSHVYWYRQLPEEGLKFMVYLQKENIIDESGMPKERFSAEFPKEGPSILRIQQVVRGDSAAYFCASSGTSAKETQYFGPGTRLLVL.

The chain employs TRBV27 and TRBJ2-1, with 8 nucleotides matching TRBD1. The J segment lost 0 bases and the V segment lost 6 bases, leaving 7 bases of the junction unmatched. Germline V lookup: CDR1 MNHEY, CDR2 SMNVEV (reference sequence). The CDR3 has 16 residues. The CDR3, as DNA: TGTGCCAGCAGACCGGACAGGGCACCCTCCTACAATGAGCAGTTCTTC. Residues: CASRPDRAPSYNEQFF.

The chain has TRBV10-2 and TRBJ2-7; 9 bases are shared with TRBD2. Trimming cost V 7 bases and J 2 bases; bases outside gene matches: 6. CDR1 is WSHSY, CDR2 SAAADI, per germline. The CDR3 consists of 14 residues. CDR3 nucleotide sequence: TGCGCCAGCAAGGGGGCGGGAGGGCCCTACGAGCAGTACTTC. Encoded protein: CASKGAGGPYEQYF.

V gene TRBV9 combines with J gene TRBJ2-5; 11 bases align to TRBD2. The CDR3 has 16 residues. The V and J ends lost 4 bases and 4 bases, in that order; junction bases with no gene match: 9. In germline, CDR1 is SGDLS, CDR2 YYNGEE. The CDR3 nucleotides read TGTGCCAGCAGCCCACTAGCGGGAGCGGTGGGAGAGACCCAGTACTTC. This encodes CASSPLAGAVGETQYF.

This clone was recorded once. The chain has TRBV4-1 and TRBJ2-5; maybe TRBD2 (6 bases). From germline, CDR1 is MGHRA and CDR2 YSYEKL. V lost 4 bases and J 5 bases, leaving 14 bases between the germline ends. The CDR3 totals 14 residues. The CDR3 spells CASSLRREGETQYF. DNA of the CDR3: TGCGCCAGCAGCCTAAGGCGGGAAGGGGAGACCCAGTACTTC.

The J gene is TRBJ1-4, the V gene TRBV10-3; TRBD1 might be the D (6 bases). The CDR3 has 15 amino acids. Germline lookup yields CDR1 ENHRY and CDR2 SYGVKD. With 2 bases removed from V and 5 bases from J, the gap between germline ends came to 12 bases. Written as DNA, the CDR3 is TGTGCCATCAGTGAGCGGGCAGGGGAAAATGAAAAACTGTTTTTT. It specifies CAISERAGENEKLFF.

The chain carries TRBV7-3 and TRBJ2-7, with D perhaps matching TRBD1 (7 bases). V was shortened by 2 bases and J by 3 bases, with 14 bases between the two germline ends. The CDR3 covers 15 residues. Germline CDR1 and CDR2: SGHTA and FQGTGA. The CDR3 sequence: CASSLSSGGFYEQYF. The CDR3 nucleotides are TGTGCCAGCAGCTTATCGTCAGGGGGGTTCTACGAGCAGTACTTC.

This clone was picked up a small number of times. The chain links TRBV27 to TRBJ1-2; 9 nucleotides match TRBD1. The V and J ends lost 6 bases and 8 bases, in that order; junction bases with no gene match: 10. Germline CDR1 and CDR2: MNHEY and SMNVEV (reference sequence). This CDR3 contains 14 residues. CDR3 coding DNA: TGTGCCAGCAGACTGACAGGGGGTTGGAAGGGCTACACCTTC. It yields the protein CASRLTGGWKGYTF.

The chain joins TRBV4-1 to TRBJ2-4, with 7 bases matching TRBD1. This CDR3 spans 16 amino acids. The V segment lost 3 bases and the J segment 3 bases; nucleotides outside the gene matches: 8. The germline V gene has CDR1 MGHRA and CDR2 YSYEKL. The CDR3 region is CASSQAWGQHKNIQYF. In DNA form, the CDR3 reads TGCGCCAGCAGCCAGGCCTGGGGACAGCACAAAAACATTCAGTACTTC.

This chain uses TRBV25-1 with TRBJ2-5; no firm D call. The CDR3 runs 15 residues. V gave up 6 bases and J gave up 1 base, with 15 bases separating them. Germline V gives CDR1 MGHDK, CDR2 SYGVNS. Here the CDR3 DNA reads TGTGCCAGCAGGTCGATGCAGGATTTCCAAGAGACCCAGTACTTC. This gives the protein CASRSMQDFQETQYF.

V usage is TRBV4-2 and J usage is TRBJ1-2; TRBD1 matches 8 bases. The CDR3 extends over 14 amino acids. From germline, CDR1 is LGHNA and CDR2 YNFKEQ. The J segment lost 6 bases and the V segment lost 0 bases, leaving 3 bases of the junction unmatched. The CDR3 coding sequence is TGTGCCAGCAGCCAAGACAGGGGGCGCGATGGCTACACCTTC. It translates to CASSQDRGRDGYTF.

The V gene is TRBV7-3, the J gene TRBJ2-2, with D unresolved. CDR1 SGHTA and CDR2 FQGTGA come from the germline V gene. CDR3 length: 15 amino acids. Trimming pared 5 bases from V and 6 bases from J, leaving 16 bases between. The CDR3 nucleotides read TGTGCCAGCAGCCCCGGAACACGCGAGGCCGGGGAGCTGTTTTTT. Amino acids: CASSPGTREAGELFF.

This clone was seen a handful of times. The V gene is TRBV5-1, the J gene TRBJ2-1; TRBD2 matches 13 bases. Per the germline V gene, CDR1 is SGHRS and CDR2 is YFSETQ. With 4 bases clipped from V and 7 bases from J, the junction kept 8 bases outside the gene matches. The CDR3 length is 16 residues. The CDR3 sequence: CASSPGLAGVGNEQFF. DNA of the CDR3: TGCGCCAGCAGCCCCGGACTAGCGGGAGTGGGTAATGAGCAGTTCTTC.

Details on this clone: Other DNA sequences within the sample encode an identical CDR3. The chain has TRBV18 and TRBJ1-1, with D perhaps matching TRBD1 (5 bases). The germline V and J ends were trimmed by 2 bases and 3 bases, with 7 bases remaining between them. The CDR3 sequence is 13 residues long. Germline CDR1 reads KGHSH; CDR2 reads LQKENI. In nucleotides, the CDR3 is TGTGCCAGCTCACCAGCGGGGGACACTGAAGCTTTCTTT. Translating gives CASSPAGDTEAFF.

This sequence joins TRBV30 and TRBJ1-1; maybe TRBD1 (5 bases). Germline V lookup: CDR1 GTSNPN, CDR2 SVGIG (reference sequence). The CDR3 is 13 amino acids. The V and J ends lost 5 bases and 1 base respectively, with 11 bases between them. CDR3 coding DNA: TGTGCCTGGGAAAGTACAGGGAACACTGAAGCTTTCTTT. Translation gives CAWESTGNTEAFF.

The V and J genes are TRBV7-2 and TRBJ2-3; 12 bases fit TRBD2. The CDR3 spans 19 residues. The germline V gene has CDR1 SGHTA and CDR2 FQGNSA. Losses at the gene ends were 0 bases for V and 1 base for J; bases not matched to a gene: 8. The CDR3 region is CASSLAFRTSGKRTDTQYF. The CDR3 bases are TGTGCCAGCAGCTTAGCGTTTAGGACTAGCGGGAAGCGCACAGATACGCAGTATTTT.

The chain recombines TRBV28 with TRBJ2-1, with 8 bases lining up with TRBD2. The trim removed 5 bases at V and 5 bases at J, leaving 11 bases unmatched. Germline V lookup: CDR1 MDHEN, CDR2 SYDVKM. CDR3 length: 16 residues. The DNA of the CDR3 is TGTGCCAGCAGTCCCGGGACTAGAAGAATCGACAATGAGCAGTTCTTC. The encoded protein is CASSPGTRRIDNEQFF.

The chain links TRBV9 to TRBJ2-5; 9 bases are shared with TRBD1. The CDR3 consists of 13 residues. With V trimmed by 4 bases and J by 7 bases, 5 bases remained unmatched. Germline lookup yields CDR1 SGDLS and CDR2 YYNGEE. The CDR3 is CASSPRDRVTQYF. The CDR3 bases are TGTGCCAGCAGCCCTCGGGACAGGGTGACCCAGTACTTC.

Here the CDR3 reads CASSIGQGLTEQYF. The CDR3 DNA reads TGTGCCAGCAGTATTGGACAGGGGTTGACCGAGCAGTACTTC. The V and J genes are TRBV25-1 and TRBJ2-7; 9 nucleotides line up with TRBD1. Trimming at V came to 5 bases and at J to 6 bases, leaving 8 bases not matched to a gene. The CDR3 is 14 amino acids. The germline V gene encodes CDR1 MGHDK and CDR2 SYGVNS.

V is TRBV9 and J is TRBJ2-7; 9 nucleotides align to TRBD2. J lost 3 bases, V lost 4 bases, and 11 bases had no gene match. The germline V gene has CDR1 SGDLS and CDR2 YYNGEE. This CDR3 spans 16 amino acids. As DNA, the CDR3 is TGTGCCAGCAGCTCCCGGGTGGCTAGCGGGATCTACGAGCAGTACTTC. Translation gives CASSSRVASGIYEQYF.

This rearrangement joins TRBV7-2 to TRBJ1-2; 10 nucleotides line up with TRBD1. Germline V gene data show CDR1 as SGHTA and CDR2 as FQGNSA. The CDR3 runs to 17 residues. V lost 1 base, J lost 3 bases, and 8 bases stayed unmatched. The CDR3 here is CASSLVHFGQGDYGYTF. CDR3 nucleotide sequence: TGTGCCAGCAGCTTAGTACACTTCGGACAGGGGGACTATGGCTACACCTTC.

The V call is TRBV11-2, the J call TRBJ2-2; a weak D match, TRBD2 (6 bases). CDR1 and CDR2 from the germline V gene are SGHAT and FQNNGV. V was shortened by 2 bases and J by 0 bases, with 7 bases between the two germline ends. CDR3 length: 15 amino acids. The CDR3 spells CASSLSGPNTGELFF. For the CDR3, the DNA is TGTGCCAGCAGCTTAAGCGGGCCGAACACCGGGGAGCTGTTTTTT.